The clone carrying this T cell receptor beta chain has ten or more counts. Its antigen is not identified. The CDR3 sequence is 15 residues long. Trimming stripped 1 base from V and 5 bases from J, with 13 bases between. Primed by a sample-barcoded 5' primer and a J-beta primer mix, a second PCR proceeded for 7 to 11 cycles. A minimum of 2.5 million CDR3-containing paired-end reads was obtained for each sample. TCRdb itself ran the 5' RACE reads through MiXCR, one entry per CDR3 protein. The sample consists of 600,000 or so distinct CDR3 sequences, approximately 30% of them appearing once. The source of the sample is a study of blood T cells in healthy people across ages. At the level of the study: Template switching recovered approximately one barcoded beta molecule for every two T cells.

Study-level results: Possibly, changes in expanded clonotypes were confounded because donor CMV status was unknown. With age, beta diversity per million T cells declined roughly linearly, significantly by 40.

The source of this sequence is a woman at least 80 years old in good health. Sequencing was performed on blood. V gene TRBV12-3 or TRBV12-4 combines with J gene TRBJ2-3; D is undetermined. The chain's CDR3 is CASSLVVNPGDTQYF. In DNA, the CDR3 is TGTGCCAGCAGTTTAGTGGTCAACCCTGGAGATACGCAGTATTTT.